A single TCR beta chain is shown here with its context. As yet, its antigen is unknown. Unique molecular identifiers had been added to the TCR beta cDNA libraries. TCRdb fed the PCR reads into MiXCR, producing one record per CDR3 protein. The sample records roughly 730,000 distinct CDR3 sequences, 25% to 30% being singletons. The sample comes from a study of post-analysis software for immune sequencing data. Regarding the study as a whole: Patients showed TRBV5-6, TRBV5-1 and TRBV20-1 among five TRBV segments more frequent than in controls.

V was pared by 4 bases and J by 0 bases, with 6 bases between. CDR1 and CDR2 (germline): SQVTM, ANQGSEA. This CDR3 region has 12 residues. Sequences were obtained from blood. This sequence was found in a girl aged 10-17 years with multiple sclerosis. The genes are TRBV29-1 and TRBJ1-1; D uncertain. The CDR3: CSVVPMNTEAFF. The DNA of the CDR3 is TGCAGCGTTGTTCCTATGAACACTGAAGCTTTCTTT.